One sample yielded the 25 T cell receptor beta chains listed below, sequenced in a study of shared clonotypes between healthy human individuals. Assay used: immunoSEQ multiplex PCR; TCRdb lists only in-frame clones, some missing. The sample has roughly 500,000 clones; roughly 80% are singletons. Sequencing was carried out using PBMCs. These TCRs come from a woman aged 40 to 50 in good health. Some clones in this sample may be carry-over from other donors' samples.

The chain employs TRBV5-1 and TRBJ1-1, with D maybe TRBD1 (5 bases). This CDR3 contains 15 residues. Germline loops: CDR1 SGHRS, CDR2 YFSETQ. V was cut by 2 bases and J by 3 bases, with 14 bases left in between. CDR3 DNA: TGCGCCAGCAGCTTCTCGTCGGGGGTAGACACTGAAGCTTTCTTT. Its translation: CASSFSSGVDTEAFF.

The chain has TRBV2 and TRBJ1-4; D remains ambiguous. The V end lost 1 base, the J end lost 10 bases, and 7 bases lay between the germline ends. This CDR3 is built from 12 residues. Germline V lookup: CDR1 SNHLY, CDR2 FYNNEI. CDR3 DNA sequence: TGTGCCAGCAGTGAAGATGGAATAAAACTGTTTTTT. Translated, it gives CASSEDGIKLFF.

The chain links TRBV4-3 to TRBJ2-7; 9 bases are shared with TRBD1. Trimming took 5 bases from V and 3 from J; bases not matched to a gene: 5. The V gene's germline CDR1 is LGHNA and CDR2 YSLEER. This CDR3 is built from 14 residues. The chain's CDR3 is CASSSRTGDYEQYF. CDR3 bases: TGCGCCAGCAGCAGCCGGACAGGGGACTACGAGCAGTACTTC.

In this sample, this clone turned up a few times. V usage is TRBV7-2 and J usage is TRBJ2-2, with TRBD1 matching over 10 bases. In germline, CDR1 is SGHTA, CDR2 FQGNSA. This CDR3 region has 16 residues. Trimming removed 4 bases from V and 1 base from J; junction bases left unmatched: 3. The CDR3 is CASSSDRGLNTGELFF. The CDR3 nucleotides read TGTGCCAGCAGCTCGGACAGGGGGTTGAACACCGGGGAGCTGTTTTTT.

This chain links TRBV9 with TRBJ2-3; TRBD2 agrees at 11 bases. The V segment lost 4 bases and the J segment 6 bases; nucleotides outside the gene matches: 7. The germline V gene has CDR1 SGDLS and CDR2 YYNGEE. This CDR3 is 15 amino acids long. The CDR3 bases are TGTGCCAGCAGCCGACTAGCGGGACCGGGCGATACGCAGTATTTT. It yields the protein CASSRLAGPGDTQYF.

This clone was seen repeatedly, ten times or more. The CDR3 region is CASSESIASGHNEQFF. The CDR3 DNA sequence: TGCGCCAGCAGTGAGTCGATTGCTAGCGGGCACAATGAGCAGTTCTTC. The chain is built from TRBV10-2 and TRBJ2-1, with TRBD2 identical over 8 bases. This CDR3 has 16 residues. V lost 0 bases and J lost 5; bases outside the gene matches: 6. The germline V gene has CDR1 WSHSY and CDR2 SAAADI.

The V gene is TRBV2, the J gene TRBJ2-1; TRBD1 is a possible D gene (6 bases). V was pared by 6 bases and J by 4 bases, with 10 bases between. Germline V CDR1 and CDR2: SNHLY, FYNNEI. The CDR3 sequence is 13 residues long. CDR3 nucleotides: TGTGCCAGCAGACAACAGGGTTACAATGAGCAGTTCTTC. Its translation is CASRQQGYNEQFF.

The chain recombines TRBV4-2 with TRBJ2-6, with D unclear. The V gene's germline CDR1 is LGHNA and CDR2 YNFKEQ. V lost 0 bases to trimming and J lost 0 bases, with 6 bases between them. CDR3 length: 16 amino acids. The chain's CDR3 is CASSQEEHSGANVLTF. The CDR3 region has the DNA TGTGCCAGCAGCCAAGAAGAACACTCTGGGGCCAACGTCCTGACTTTC.

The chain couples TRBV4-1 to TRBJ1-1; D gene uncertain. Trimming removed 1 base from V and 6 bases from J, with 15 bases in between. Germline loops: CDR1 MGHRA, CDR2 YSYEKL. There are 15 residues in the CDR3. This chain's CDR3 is CASSQVLSEIAEAFF. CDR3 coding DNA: TGCGCCAGCAGCCAAGTTCTCTCCGAAATCGCTGAAGCTTTCTTT.

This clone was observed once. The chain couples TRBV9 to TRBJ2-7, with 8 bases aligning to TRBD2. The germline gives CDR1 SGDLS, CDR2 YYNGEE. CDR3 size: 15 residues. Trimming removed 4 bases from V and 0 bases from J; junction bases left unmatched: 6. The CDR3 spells CASSPGGAVSYEQYF. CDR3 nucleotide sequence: TGTGCCAGCAGCCCGGGGGGGGCCGTCTCCTACGAGCAGTACTTC.

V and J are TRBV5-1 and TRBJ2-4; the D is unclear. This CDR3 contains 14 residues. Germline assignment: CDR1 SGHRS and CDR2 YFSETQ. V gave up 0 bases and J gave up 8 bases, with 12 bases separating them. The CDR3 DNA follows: TGCGCCAGCAGCTTGGGTAACTTGTTTGACATTCAGTACTTC. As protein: CASSLGNLFDIQYF.

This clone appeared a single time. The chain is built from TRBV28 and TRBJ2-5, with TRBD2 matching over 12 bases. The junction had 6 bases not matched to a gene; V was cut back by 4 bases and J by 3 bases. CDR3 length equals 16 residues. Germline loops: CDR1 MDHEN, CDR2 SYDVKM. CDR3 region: CASSSGTSGFEETQYF. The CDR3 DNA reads TGTGCCAGCAGTTCCGGGACTAGCGGGTTCGAAGAGACCCAGTACTTC.

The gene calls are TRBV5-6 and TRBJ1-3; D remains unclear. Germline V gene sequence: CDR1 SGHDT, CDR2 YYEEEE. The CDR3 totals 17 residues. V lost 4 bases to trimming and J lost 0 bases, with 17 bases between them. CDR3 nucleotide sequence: TGTGCCAGCAGCGCCCGTCTCACTTGGGGCTCTGGAAACACCATATATTTT. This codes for CASSARLTWGSGNTIYF.

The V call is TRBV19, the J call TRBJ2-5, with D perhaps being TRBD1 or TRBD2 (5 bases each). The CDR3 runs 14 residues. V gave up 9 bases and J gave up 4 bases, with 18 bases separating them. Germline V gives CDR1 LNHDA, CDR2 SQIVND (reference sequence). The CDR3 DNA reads TGTGCCAGCAAATCCACCGGGACCTCAGAGACCCAGTACTTC. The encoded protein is CASKSTGTSETQYF.

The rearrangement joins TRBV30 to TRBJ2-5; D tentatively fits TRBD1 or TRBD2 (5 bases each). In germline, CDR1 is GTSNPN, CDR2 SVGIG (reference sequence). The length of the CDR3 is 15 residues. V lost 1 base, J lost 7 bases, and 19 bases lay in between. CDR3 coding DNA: TGTGCCTGGAGTGCAGGGAGTGCCAGCCAGGTGACCCAGTACTTC. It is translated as CAWSAGSASQVTQYF.

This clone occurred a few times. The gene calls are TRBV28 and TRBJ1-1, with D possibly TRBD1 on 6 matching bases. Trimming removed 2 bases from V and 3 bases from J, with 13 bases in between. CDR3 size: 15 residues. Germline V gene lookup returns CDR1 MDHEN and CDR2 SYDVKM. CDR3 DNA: TGTGCCAGCAGTTTACTGGGGGGCCGGGACACTGAAGCTTTCTTT. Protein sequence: CASSLLGGRDTEAFF.

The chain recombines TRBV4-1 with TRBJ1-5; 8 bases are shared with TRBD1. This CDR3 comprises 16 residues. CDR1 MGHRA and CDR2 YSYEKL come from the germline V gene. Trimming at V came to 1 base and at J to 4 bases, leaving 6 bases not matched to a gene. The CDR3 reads CASSQVQGAGNQPQHF. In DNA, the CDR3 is TGCGCCAGCAGCCAAGTTCAGGGGGCAGGGAATCAGCCCCAGCATTTT.

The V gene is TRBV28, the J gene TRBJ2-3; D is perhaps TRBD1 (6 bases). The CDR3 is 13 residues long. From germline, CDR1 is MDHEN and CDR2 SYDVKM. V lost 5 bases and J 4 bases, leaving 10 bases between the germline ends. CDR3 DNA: TGTGCCAGCAGTGACAGGTTTCCAGATACGCAGTATTTT. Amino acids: CASSDRFPDTQYF.

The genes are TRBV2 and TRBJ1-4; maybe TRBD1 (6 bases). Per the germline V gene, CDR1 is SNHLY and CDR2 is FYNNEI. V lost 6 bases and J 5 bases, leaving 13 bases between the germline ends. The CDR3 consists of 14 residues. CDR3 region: CASRPGQGNEKLFF. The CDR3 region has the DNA TGTGCCAGCAGACCGGGACAAGGGAATGAAAAACTGTTTTTT.

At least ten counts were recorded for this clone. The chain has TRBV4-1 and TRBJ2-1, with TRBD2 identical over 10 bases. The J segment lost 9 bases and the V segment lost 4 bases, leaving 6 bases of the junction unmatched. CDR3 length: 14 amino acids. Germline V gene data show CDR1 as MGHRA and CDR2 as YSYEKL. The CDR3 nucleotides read TGCGCCAGCAGCCGAGGACTAGCGGAGGCTGAGCAGTTCTTC. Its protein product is CASSRGLAEAEQFF.

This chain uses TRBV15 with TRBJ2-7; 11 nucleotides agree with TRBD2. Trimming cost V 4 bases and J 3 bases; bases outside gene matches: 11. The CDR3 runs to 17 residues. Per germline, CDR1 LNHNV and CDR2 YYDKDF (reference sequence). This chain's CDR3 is CATSIGFLAGGSYEQYF. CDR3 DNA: TGTGCCACCAGCATAGGCTTTCTAGCGGGAGGAAGCTACGAGCAGTACTTC.

This chain's CDR3 is CASSLLSGADQETQYF. CDR3 nucleotide sequence: TGTGCCAGCAGTTTATTATCCGGGGCAGACCAAGAGACCCAGTACTTC. This sequence joins TRBV28 and TRBJ2-5; D tentatively fits TRBD1 or TRBD2 (5 bases each). V lost 1 base and J 0 bases, leaving 12 bases between the germline ends. The length of the CDR3 is 16 residues. CDR1 is MDHEN and CDR2 is SYDVKM in the germline V gene.

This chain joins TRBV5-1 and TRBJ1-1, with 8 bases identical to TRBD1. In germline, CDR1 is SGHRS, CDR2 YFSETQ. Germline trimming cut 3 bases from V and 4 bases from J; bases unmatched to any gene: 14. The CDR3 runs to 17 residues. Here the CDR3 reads CASSSEIWTGRPTEAFF. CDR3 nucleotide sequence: TGCGCCAGCAGCTCCGAGATATGGACAGGGAGGCCCACTGAAGCTTTCTTT.

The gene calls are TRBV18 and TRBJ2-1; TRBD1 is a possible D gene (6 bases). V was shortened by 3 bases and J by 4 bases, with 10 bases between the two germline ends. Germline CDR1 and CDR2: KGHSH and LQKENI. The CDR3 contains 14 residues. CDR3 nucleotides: TGTGCCAGCTCACCGGCAAGGGGGTACAATGAGCAGTTCTTC. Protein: CASSPARGYNEQFF.

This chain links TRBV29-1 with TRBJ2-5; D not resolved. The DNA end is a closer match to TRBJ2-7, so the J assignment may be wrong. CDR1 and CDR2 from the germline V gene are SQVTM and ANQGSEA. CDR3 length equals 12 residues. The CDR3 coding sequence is TGCAGCGCCACGCGGAGTTCCTACGAGCAGTACTTC. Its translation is CSATRSSYEQYF.